The next 29 T cell receptor beta chains were all read from a single sample in a study of T cells in Graves' hyperthyroidism and ophthalmopathy. RNA transcripts served as the template for amplifying TCR beta CDR3 regions. First-round RT-PCR of the TCR CDR3 relied on the HTBI primer set. TCRdb reprocessed the multiplex PCR reads with MiXCR, giving one entry per CDR3 protein. Here the sample spans around 500,000 distinct CDR3 sequences, 12% to 15% being singletons. The sample taken for sequencing was blood. The receptor set was obtained from a woman aged 40 to 55 with Graves' hyperthyroidism.

CDR3 DNA sequence: TGTGCCAGCAGTCCACAGGGGGGGGTTCTAGATACGCAGTATTTT. It translates to CASSPQGGVLDTQYF. The V call is TRBV6-2 or TRBV6-3, the J call TRBJ2-3; possibly TRBD1 for D (8 bases). CDR1 and CDR2 from the germline V gene are MNHEY and SVGEGT. This CDR3 has 15 amino acids. Trimming removed 5 bases from V and 5 bases from J, with 17 bases in between.

This chain links TRBV2 with TRBJ1-6; no reliable D call. The ends were cut back, 6 bases at V and 0 bases at J, with 9 bases in the middle. CDR3 length: 15 amino acids. Germline loops: CDR1 SNHLY, CDR2 FYNNEI. The CDR3 nucleotides are TGTGCCAGCAGGGGAGGGAGCTCCTATAATTCACCCCTCCACTTT. It is translated as CASRGGSSYNSPLHF.

This clonotype was detected many times. The CDR3 region is CSALRQADTQYF. The CDR3, as DNA: TGCAGTGCACTAAGACAGGCAGATACGCAGTATTTT. This chain links TRBV20-1 with TRBJ2-3, with D possibly matching TRBD1 (6 bases). V lost 6 bases and J lost 4, with 11 bases in between. This CDR3 contains 12 residues. Germline CDR1 DFQATT, CDR2 SNEGSKA (reference sequence).

This clonotype was counted many times. The V call is TRBV7-2, the J call TRBJ2-7; 9 bases match TRBD1. CDR1 and CDR2 (germline): SGHTA, FQGNSA. Germline trimming cut 1 base from V and 4 bases from J; bases unmatched to any gene: 2. This CDR3 is built from 14 residues. CDR3 nucleotide sequence: TGTGCCAGCAGCTTAGGTGGGACAGGGTACGAGCAGTACTTC. Protein sequence: CASSLGGTGYEQYF.

The rearrangement joins TRBV20-1 to TRBJ1-5; the match to TRBD1 covers 7 bases. Germline V gene lookup returns CDR1 DFQATT and CDR2 SNEGSKA (reference sequence). Losses at the gene ends were 4 bases for V and 4 bases for J; bases not matched to a gene: 4. CDR3 length: 13 residues. CDR3 region: CSAIGTANQPQHF. In DNA, the CDR3 is TGCAGTGCTATCGGGACAGCTAATCAGCCCCAGCATTTT.

This clonotype was detected only a few times. The gene calls are TRBV4-1 and TRBJ1-4; TRBD1 is a possible D gene (6 bases). Germline V lookup: CDR1 MGHRA, CDR2 YSYEKL. This CDR3 has 15 residues. The V end lost 4 bases, the J end lost 2 bases, and 11 bases lay between the germline ends. CDR3 DNA sequence: TGCGCCAGCAGCCCGAGGACAGTTACTAATGAAAAACTGTTTTTT. Protein sequence: CASSPRTVTNEKLFF.

About this clonotype: This clone may be a read error of a much larger clone one base away. The rearrangement joins TRBV28 to TRBJ2-7; 8 bases line up with TRBD2. Germline V gene lookup returns CDR1 MDHEN and CDR2 SYDVKM. The CDR3 is made up of 17 amino acids. The CDR3 loop is CASSLPSGGRRSYEEYF. In DNA, the CDR3 is TGTGCCAGCAGTTTACCTTCGGGCGGGAGGAGGTCCTACGAGGAGTACTTC.

This clonotype was seen more than once but under ten times. The chain couples TRBV10-3 to TRBJ2-2; D assignment may be TRBD1 or TRBD2 (5 bases each). The CDR3 totals 14 residues. V lost 11 bases, J lost 5 bases, and 18 bases lay in between. Germline CDR1 ENHRY, CDR2 SYGVKD. CDR3 loop: CALSGAGTTGELFF. As DNA, the CDR3 is TGTGCCCTTTCCGGGGCAGGAACAACCGGGGAGCTGTTTTTT.

This clonotype was counted at least ten times. The chain carries TRBV6-5 and TRBJ2-7; 12 bases align to TRBD2. Germline loops: CDR1 MNHEY, CDR2 SVGAGI. The trim removed 0 bases at V and 5 bases at J, leaving 2 bases unmatched. This CDR3 has 15 amino acids. This chain's CDR3 is CASSYSTSGSHEQYF. CDR3 nucleotides: TGTGCCAGCAGTTACTCGACTAGCGGGAGCCACGAGCAGTACTTC.

The genes are TRBV27 and TRBJ1-2; D is possibly TRBD1 (6 bases). From germline, CDR1 is MNHEY and CDR2 SMNVEV (reference sequence). This CDR3 spans 15 amino acids. Trimming took off 6 bases at V and 4 bases at J, with 18 bases between the two ends. The CDR3 sequence: CASRVQGLGGYGYTF. The DNA for the CDR3 is TGTGCCAGCAGGGTACAGGGCCTAGGGGGCTATGGCTACACCTTC.

This clonotype was recorded at least ten times. V gene TRBV29-1 combines with J gene TRBJ2-7, with 7 bases lining up with TRBD2. Germline loops: CDR1 SQVTM, CDR2 ANQGSEA. V lost 7 bases, J lost 3 bases, and 6 bases stayed unmatched. The CDR3 consists of 12 residues. CDR3 DNA sequence: TGCAGCGCCCTAGGGGAGGGCTACGAGCAGTACTTC. Its protein product is CSALGEGYEQYF.

This clonotype appeared a few times. This chain links TRBV28 with TRBJ1-5, with no clear D. Germline-derived CDR1 and CDR2 are MDHEN and SYDVKM. Between the trimmed V and J ends, which lost 6 bases and 0 bases, there was a span of 15 bases. The CDR3 loop spans 16 amino acids. CDR3 sequence: CASSPPWSDSNQPQHF. The CDR3 DNA reads TGTGCCAGCAGCCCTCCGTGGAGTGATAGCAATCAGCCCCAGCATTTT.

Of note for this clonotype: Germline is not matched at one junction end, which may reflect a read error. This rearrangement joins TRBV28 to TRBJ2-5; 14 bases line up with TRBD2. There are 14 residues in the CDR3. Germline CDR1 is MDHEN and CDR2 is SYDVKM. CDR3 in amino acids: CASRPGLAGAVEDF. DNA of the CDR3: TGTGCCAGCAGGCCGGGACTAGCGGGAGCAGTAGAAGACTTC.

The chain links TRBV27 to TRBJ1-1; 9 bases are shared with TRBD1. The CDR3 contains 14 residues. J lost 1 base, V lost 7 bases, and 4 bases had no gene match. CDR1 and CDR2 from the germline V gene are MNHEY and SMNVEV (reference sequence). The CDR3 DNA reads TGTGCCAGCACCCCGACAGGGGGGAACACTGAAGCTTTCTTT. Residues: CASTPTGGNTEAFF.

The chain carries TRBV5-1 and TRBJ2-7; 8 bases align to TRBD2. With V trimmed by 2 bases and J by 4 bases, 5 bases remained unmatched. CDR1 is SGHRS and CDR2 is YFSETQ in the germline V gene. The CDR3 sequence is 14 residues long. The CDR3 DNA reads as TGCGCCAGCAGCTTCGGGGGGGGGGAATACGAGCAGTACTTC. Its translation: CASSFGGGEYEQYF.

As regards this clonotype: A much larger clone sits a single nucleotide away, making a read error possible. The conserved phenylalanine or tryptophan is not found at the CDR3 terminus, so this likely reflects a read error. The V call is TRBV5-5, the J call TRBJ2-1; D ambiguous. V shed 4 bases and J shed 0 bases, with 11 bases lying between them. The CDR3 extends over 15 amino acids. Looked up from germline, CDR1 is SGHKS and CDR2 is YYEKEE (reference sequence). As DNA, the CDR3 is TGTGCCAGCAGCCCTCAACCCGACTCCTACAATGAGCAGTTCTCC. Protein product: CASSPQPDSYNEQFS.

This clonotype was counted only a few times. This rearrangement joins TRBV7-9 to TRBJ2-7; D is tentatively TRBD1 or TRBD2 (5 bases each). Germline CDR1 and CDR2: SEHNR and FQNEAQ (reference sequence). The V gene lost 1 base and the J gene lost 2 bases, with 12 bases spanning the gap. CDR3 size: 15 residues. CDR3 DNA sequence: TGTGCCAGCAGCTTAGAGGCAGGGAGCACCTACGAGCAGTACTTC. It is translated as CASSLEAGSTYEQYF.

In the case of this clonotype: It may be a read error: a sequence one base away is much more abundant. Because it lacks the conserved phenylalanine or tryptophan at the end, this CDR3 is likely a read error. The V gene is TRBV9, the J gene TRBJ1-6; D ambiguous. The CDR3 runs 13 residues. Trimming stripped 1 base from V and 8 bases from J, with 7 bases between. Germline lookup yields CDR1 SGDLS and CDR2 YYNGEE. The CDR3 spells CASSVRWDSPLHS. In DNA, the CDR3 is TGTGCCAGCAGCGTACGTTGGGATTCACCCCTCCACTCT.

This clonotype has a single count. This may come from a read error, since a much larger clone is one base off. J is TRBJ1-1 and V is TRBV29-1, with unresolved D. Per the germline V gene, CDR1 is SQVTM and CDR2 is ANQGSEA. The CDR3 covers 12 residues. This CDR3 reads CSADPSNTGAFF. In DNA form, the CDR3 reads TGCAGCGCCGATCCGTCGAACACTGGAGCTTTCTTT. Looking up the rest from reference TRBV29-1 and TRBJ1-1 gives the full variable domain: SAVISQKPSRDICQRGTSLTIQCQVDSQVTMMFWYRQQPGQSLTLIATANQGSEATYESGFVIDKFPISRPNLTFSTLTVSNMSPEDSSIYLCSADPSNTGAFFGQGTRLTVV.

This clonotype was picked up many times. The chain recombines TRBV5-1 with TRBJ1-2; 10 positions agree with TRBD1. The CDR3 is made up of 14 amino acids. Germline V gene data show CDR1 as SGHRS and CDR2 as YFSETQ. The V gene end was trimmed by 0 bases and the J gene end by 7 bases; junction bases not matched to a gene: 3. The CDR3 sequence is CASSLAGTGVGYTF. CDR3 nucleotide sequence: TGCGCCAGCAGCTTGGCCGGGACAGGGGTTGGCTACACCTTC.

This clonotype was detected ten times or more. The V and J genes are TRBV30 and TRBJ2-1, with 8 bases identical to TRBD2. The V segment lost 2 bases and the J segment 2 bases; nucleotides outside the gene matches: 2. The CDR3 length is 14 residues. Germline V gives CDR1 GTSNPN, CDR2 SVGIG (reference sequence). The CDR3 protein is CAWSFSGTYNEQFF. The CDR3 nucleotides are TGTGCCTGGAGTTTTAGCGGGACCTACAATGAGCAGTTCTTC.

V and J are TRBV13 and TRBJ2-7, with unresolved D. V was trimmed by 3 bases and J by 6 bases, leaving 15 bases between them. This CDR3 spans 14 amino acids. Germline assignment: CDR1 PRHDT and CDR2 FYEKMQ (reference sequence). The CDR3 sequence: CASSFGKGTGEQYF. In DNA, the CDR3 is TGTGCCAGCAGCTTTGGCAAGGGAACGGGCGAGCAGTACTTC.

The chain joins TRBV20-1 to TRBJ1-5; D not resolved. V lost 5 bases and J lost 0, with 14 bases in between. The CDR3 length is 15 residues. CDR1 and CDR2 (germline): DFQATT, SNEGSKA (reference sequence). CDR3 in DNA: TGCAGTGCTTTGGGTGTGAAAGCTAGCAATCAGCCCCAGCATTTT. Its translation: CSALGVKASNQPQHF.

At least ten counts were recorded for this clonotype. The V gene is TRBV6-2 or TRBV6-3, the J gene TRBJ1-2; 7 nucleotides line up with TRBD1. This CDR3 is 14 amino acids long. CDR1 MNHEY and CDR2 SVGEGT come from the germline V gene. Unmatched junction bases numbered 8, after V lost 2 bases and J lost 8 bases. In DNA form, the CDR3 reads TGTGCCAGCAGTTACGTGACAGGGAGGAAAGGCTACACCTTC. This gives the protein CASSYVTGRKGYTF.

The rearrangement links TRBV6-2 or TRBV6-3 to TRBJ2-6, with no clear D. The V and J ends lost 6 bases and 4 bases respectively, with 13 bases between them. The CDR3 is 15 residues long. In germline, CDR1 is MNHEY, CDR2 SVGEGT. The CDR3 DNA is TGTGCCAGCAGGGTCTACAGATACGGGGCCAACGTCCTGACTTTC. Its protein product is CASRVYRYGANVLTF.

The chain employs TRBV12-3 or TRBV12-4 and TRBJ1-5; D call uncertain. V was trimmed by 1 base and J by 7 bases, leaving 20 bases between them. This CDR3 has 17 residues. The DNA for the CDR3 is TGTGCCAGCAGTTTAGTGGCGGGAGGCGGTTTGAGGCAGCCCCAGCATTTT. Residues: CASSLVAGGGLRQPQHF.

The V call is TRBV19, the J call TRBJ2-1; TRBD1 might be the D (6 bases). The closer fit of TRBJ2-7 to the DNA end suggests the J call may be wrong. Germline loops: CDR1 LNHDA, CDR2 SQIVND (reference sequence). The CDR3 is 11 amino acids. CDR3 in amino acids: CASRRDNEQYF. CDR3 in DNA: TGTGCCAGTAGAAGGGACAATGAGCAGTACTTC.

As for this clonotype: A clone one base away is much larger, so this may be a read error. The CDR3 region has the DNA TGTGCCAGCAGTAGGACTAGCGGGAGGTTCCACGAGCAGTTCTTC. It yields the protein CASSRTSGRFHEQFF. This chain joins TRBV6-1 and TRBJ2-1, with 14 bases aligning to TRBD2. Germline loops: CDR1 MNHNS, CDR2 SASEGT. The V gene end was trimmed by 5 bases and the J gene end by 10 bases; junction bases not matched to a gene: 7. The CDR3 runs to 15 residues.

This clonotype has at least ten counts. The chain employs TRBV11-2 and TRBJ1-6, with D unresolved. The V end lost 5 bases, the J end lost 10 bases, and 15 bases lay between the germline ends. Germline V gene sequence: CDR1 SGHAT, CDR2 FQNNGV. The CDR3 sequence is 14 residues long. DNA of the CDR3: TGTGCCAGCAGCCCGGCCGGTTCGGGGTCACCCCTCCACTTT. This translates into CASSPAGSGSPLHF.